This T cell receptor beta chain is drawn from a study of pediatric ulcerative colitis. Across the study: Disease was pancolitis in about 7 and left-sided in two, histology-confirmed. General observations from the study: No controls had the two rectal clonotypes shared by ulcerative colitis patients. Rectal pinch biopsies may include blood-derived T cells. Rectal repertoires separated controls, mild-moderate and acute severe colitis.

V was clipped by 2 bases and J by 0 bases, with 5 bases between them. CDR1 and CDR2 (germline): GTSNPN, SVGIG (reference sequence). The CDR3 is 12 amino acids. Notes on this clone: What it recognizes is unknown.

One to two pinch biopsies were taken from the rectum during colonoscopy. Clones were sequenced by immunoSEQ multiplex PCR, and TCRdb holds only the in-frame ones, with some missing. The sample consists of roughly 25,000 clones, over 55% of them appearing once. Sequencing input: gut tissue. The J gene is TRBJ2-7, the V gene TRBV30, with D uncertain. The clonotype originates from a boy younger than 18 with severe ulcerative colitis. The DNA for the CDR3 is TGTGCCTGGAGTCCCGGCTCCTACGAGCAGTACTTC. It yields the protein CAWSPGSYEQYF.